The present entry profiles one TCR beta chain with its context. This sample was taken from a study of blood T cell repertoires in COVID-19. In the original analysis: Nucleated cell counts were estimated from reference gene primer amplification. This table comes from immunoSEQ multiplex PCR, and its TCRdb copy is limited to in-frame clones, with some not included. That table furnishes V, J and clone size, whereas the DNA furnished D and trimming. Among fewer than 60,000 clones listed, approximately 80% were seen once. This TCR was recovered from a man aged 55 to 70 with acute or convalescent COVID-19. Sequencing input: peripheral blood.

CDR3 nucleotides: TGTGCCAGCAGCTTGGAGACAGGGATCTATAATTCACCCCTCCACTTT. Translated, it gives CASSLETGIYNSPLHF. The chain links TRBV5-4 to TRBJ1-6, with 7 bases aligning to TRBD1. In germline, CDR1 is SGHNT, CDR2 YYREEE (reference sequence). CDR3 size: 16 residues. The junction had 3 bases not matched to a gene; V was cut back by 0 bases and J by 3 bases.